The following is a T cell receptor (beta chain) sequence with its context. What it binds is unknown. This sample stems from a study of T cells expressing NK-cell markers. Study context: Underlying the TCR beta repertoires were sorted CD3+CD56+NKG2C+, CD3+CD56+NKG2C- and CD3+CD56-NKG2C+ T cells. Eight donors were sequenced, seven testing HCMV-seropositive and one testing seronegative.

TCRdb re-called the 5' RACE reads and shows each CDR3 protein once, DNA omitted. The table gives about 390,000 distinct CDR3 sequences; the top ten clones make up about 10% of it. Study-wide points: Roughly six donors showed dominant NKG2C+ clonotypes comprising roughly 1.0-7.5% of their CD8+ T cells. The study did not resolve the HCMV specificity of expanded NKG2C+ T cell clones.

CDR3 size: 14 residues. The germline gives CDR1 LGHDT, CDR2 YNNKEL (reference sequence). The chain combines TRBV3-1 with TRBJ2-1; TCRdb's D call of TRBD2 is untestable without DNA. The receptor's source is a woman aged 50 to 60 in good health. The specimen was blood T cells: a sorted CD56 or NKG2C T cell subset, CD4+ or CD8+ T cells, or bulk PBMC T cells (not recorded which). This CDR3 reads CASSQALAAHRQFF.